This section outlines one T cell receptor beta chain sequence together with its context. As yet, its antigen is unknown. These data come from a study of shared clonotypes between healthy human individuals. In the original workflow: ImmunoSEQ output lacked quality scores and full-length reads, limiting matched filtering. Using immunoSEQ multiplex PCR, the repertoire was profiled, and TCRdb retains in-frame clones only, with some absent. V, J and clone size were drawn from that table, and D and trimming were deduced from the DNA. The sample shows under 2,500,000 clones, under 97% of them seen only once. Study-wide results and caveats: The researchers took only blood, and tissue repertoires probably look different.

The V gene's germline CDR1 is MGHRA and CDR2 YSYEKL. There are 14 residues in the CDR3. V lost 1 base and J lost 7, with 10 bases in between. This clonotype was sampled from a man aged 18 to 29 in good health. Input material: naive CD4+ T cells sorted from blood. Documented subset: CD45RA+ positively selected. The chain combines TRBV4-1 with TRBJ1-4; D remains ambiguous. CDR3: CASSQVVGPEKLFF. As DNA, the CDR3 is TGCGCCAGCAGCCAAGTGGTAGGACCTGAAAAACTGTTTTTT.